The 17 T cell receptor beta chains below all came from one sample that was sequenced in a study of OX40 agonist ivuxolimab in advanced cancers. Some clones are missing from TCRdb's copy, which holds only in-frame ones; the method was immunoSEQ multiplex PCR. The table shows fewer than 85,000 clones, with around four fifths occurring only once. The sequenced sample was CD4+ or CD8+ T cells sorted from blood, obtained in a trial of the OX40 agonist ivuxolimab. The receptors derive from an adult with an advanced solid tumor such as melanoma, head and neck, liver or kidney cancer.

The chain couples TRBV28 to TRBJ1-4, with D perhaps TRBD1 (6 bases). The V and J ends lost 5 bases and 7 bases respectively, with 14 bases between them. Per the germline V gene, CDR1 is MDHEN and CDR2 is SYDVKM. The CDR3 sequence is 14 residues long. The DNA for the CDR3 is TGTGCCAGCAGTGTACAGGGAGAGACTGAAAAACTGTTTTTT. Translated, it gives CASSVQGETEKLFF.

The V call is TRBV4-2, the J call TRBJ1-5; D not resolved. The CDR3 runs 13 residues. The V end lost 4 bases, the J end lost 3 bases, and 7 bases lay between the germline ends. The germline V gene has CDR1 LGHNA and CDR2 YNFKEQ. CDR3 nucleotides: TGTGCCAGCAGCCTTGGCCCCAATCAGCCCCAGCATTTT. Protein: CASSLGPNQPQHF.

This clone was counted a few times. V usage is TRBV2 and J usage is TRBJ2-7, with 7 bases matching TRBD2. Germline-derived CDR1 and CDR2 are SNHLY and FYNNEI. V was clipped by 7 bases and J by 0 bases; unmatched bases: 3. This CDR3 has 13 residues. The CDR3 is CASIGGSSYEQYF. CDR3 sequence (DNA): TGTGCCAGCATTGGCGGGAGCTCCTACGAGCAGTACTTC.

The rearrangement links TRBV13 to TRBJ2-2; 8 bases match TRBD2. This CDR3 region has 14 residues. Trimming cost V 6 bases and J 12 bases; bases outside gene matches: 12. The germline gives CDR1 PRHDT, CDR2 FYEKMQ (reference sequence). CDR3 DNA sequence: TGTGCCAGCAGGGACGCGGGAGGCCAGTTGAAGCTGTTTTTT. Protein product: CASRDAGGQLKLFF. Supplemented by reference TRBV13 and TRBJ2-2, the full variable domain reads AAGVIQSPRHLIKEKRETATLKCYPIPRHDTVYWYQQGPGQDPQFLISFYEKMQSDKGSIPDRFSAQQFSDYHSELNMSSLELGDSALYFCASRDAGGQLKLFFGEGSRLTVL.

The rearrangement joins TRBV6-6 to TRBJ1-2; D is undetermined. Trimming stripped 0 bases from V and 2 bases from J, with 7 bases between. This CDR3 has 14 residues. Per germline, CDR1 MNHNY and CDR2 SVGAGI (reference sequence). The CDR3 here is CASSYSEGNYGYTF. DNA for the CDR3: TGTGCCAGCAGTTACTCGGAAGGAAACTATGGCTACACCTTC.

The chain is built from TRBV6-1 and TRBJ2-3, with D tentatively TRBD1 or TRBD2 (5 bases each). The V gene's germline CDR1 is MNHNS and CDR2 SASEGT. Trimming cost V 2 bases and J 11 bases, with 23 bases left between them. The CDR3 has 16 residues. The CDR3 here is CASSEMGDEGLRVQYF. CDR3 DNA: TGTGCCAGCAGTGAAATGGGGGACGAGGGGCTTCGGGTGCAGTATTTT.

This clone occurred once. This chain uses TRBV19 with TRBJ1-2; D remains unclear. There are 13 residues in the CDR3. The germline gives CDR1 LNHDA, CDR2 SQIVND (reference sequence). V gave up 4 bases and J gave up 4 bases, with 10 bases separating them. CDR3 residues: CASSNTGGYGYTF. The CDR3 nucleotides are TGTGCCAGTAGTAATACGGGAGGCTATGGCTACACCTTC.

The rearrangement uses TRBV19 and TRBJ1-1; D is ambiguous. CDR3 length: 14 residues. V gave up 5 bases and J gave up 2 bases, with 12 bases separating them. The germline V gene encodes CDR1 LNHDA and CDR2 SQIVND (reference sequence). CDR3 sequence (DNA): TGTGCCAGTAGTCCTGTGGCTCCAAACACTGAAGCTTTCTTT. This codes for CASSPVAPNTEAFF. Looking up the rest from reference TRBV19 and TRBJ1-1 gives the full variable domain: DGGITQSPKYLFRKEGQNVTLSCEQNLNHDAMYWYRQDPGQGLRLIYYSQIVNDFQKGDIAEGYSVSREKKESFPLTVTSAQKNPTAFYLCASSPVAPNTEAFFGQGTRLTVV.

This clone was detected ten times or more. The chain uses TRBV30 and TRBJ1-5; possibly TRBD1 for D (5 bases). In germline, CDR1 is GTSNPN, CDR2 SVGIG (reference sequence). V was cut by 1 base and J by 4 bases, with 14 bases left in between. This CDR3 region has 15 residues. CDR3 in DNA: TGTGCCTGGAGTGCTTTGGGGGGGGGTAATCAGCCCCAGCATTTT. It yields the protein CAWSALGGGNQPQHF.

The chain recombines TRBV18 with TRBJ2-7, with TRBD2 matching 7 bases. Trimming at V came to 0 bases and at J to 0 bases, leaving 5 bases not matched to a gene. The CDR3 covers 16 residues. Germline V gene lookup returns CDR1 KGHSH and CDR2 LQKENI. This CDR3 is CASSPPSGGSSYEQYF. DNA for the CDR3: TGTGCCAGCTCACCACCGTCTGGCGGGAGCTCCTACGAGCAGTACTTC.

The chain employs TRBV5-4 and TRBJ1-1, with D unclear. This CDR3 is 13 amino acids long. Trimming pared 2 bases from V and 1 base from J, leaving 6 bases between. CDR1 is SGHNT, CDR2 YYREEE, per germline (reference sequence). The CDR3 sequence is CASSFSQNTEAFF. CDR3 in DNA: TGTGCCAGCAGCTTCTCCCAGAACACTGAAGCTTTCTTT.

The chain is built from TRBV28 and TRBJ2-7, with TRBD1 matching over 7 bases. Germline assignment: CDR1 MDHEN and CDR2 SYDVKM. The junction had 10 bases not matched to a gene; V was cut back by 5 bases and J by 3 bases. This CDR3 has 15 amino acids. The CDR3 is CASSLIRTGHYEQYF. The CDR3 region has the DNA TGTGCCAGCAGTCTAATCAGGACAGGCCACTACGAGCAGTACTTC. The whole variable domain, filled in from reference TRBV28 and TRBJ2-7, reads DVKVTQSSRYLVKRTGEKVFLECVQDMDHENMFWYRQDPGLGLRLIYFSYDVKMKEKGDIPEGYSVSREKKERFSLILESASTNQTSMYLCASSLIRTGHYEQYFGPGTRLTVT.

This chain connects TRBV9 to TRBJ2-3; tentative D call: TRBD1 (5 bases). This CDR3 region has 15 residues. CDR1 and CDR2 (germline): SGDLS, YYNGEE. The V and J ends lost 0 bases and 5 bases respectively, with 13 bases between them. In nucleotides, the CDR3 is TGTGCCAGCAGCGTAGGGGTGGGGCGCGGAGATACGCAGTATTTT. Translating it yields CASSVGVGRGDTQYF.

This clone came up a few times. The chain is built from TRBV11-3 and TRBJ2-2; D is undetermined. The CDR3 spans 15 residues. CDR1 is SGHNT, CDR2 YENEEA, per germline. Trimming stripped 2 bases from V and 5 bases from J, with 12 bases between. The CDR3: CASSLSWAGTGELFF. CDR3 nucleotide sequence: TGTGCCAGCAGCTTATCCTGGGCCGGGACCGGGGAGCTGTTTTTT.

As DNA, the CDR3 is TGCGCCAGCAGCGTCATGACAGGGCAGCGCACAGATACGCAGTATTTT. It yields the protein CASSVMTGQRTDTQYF. This sequence joins TRBV5-1 and TRBJ2-3; 7 bases fit TRBD1. CDR1 is SGHRS, CDR2 YFSETQ, per germline. The CDR3 spans 16 residues. V shed 4 bases, J shed 1 base, and the junction held 9 bases outside the gene matches.

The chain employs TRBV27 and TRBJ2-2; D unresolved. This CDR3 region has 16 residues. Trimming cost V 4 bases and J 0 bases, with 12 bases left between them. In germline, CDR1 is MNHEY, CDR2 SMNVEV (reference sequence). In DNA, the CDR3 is TGTGCCAGCAGTTGGGTCACTCCTCCGAACACCGGGGAGCTGTTTTTT. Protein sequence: CASSWVTPPNTGELFF.

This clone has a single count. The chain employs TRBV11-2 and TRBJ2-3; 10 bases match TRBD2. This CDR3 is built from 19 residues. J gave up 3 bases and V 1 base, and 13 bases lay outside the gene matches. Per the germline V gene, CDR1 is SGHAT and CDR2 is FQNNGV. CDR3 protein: CASSLVGVLAGDGTDTQYF. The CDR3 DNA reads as TGTGCCAGCAGCTTAGTAGGAGTGCTAGCGGGAGATGGGACAGATACGCAGTATTTT.